The 31 T cell receptor beta chains below all came from one sample that was sequenced in a study of shared clonotypes between healthy human individuals. The assay was immunoSEQ multiplex PCR, and TCRdb's table has in-frame clones only and misses some. The profile shows approximately 2.5 million clones, 93% of them singletons. The sequenced material came from naive CD4+ T cells from PBMCs. Subset of the sample: CD45RA+ positively selected. The receptors come from a man aged 18 to 29 in good health. Some clones in this sample may be carry-over from other donors' samples.

The chain links TRBV29-1 to TRBJ2-7, with 9 bases identical to TRBD1. CDR1 SQVTM and CDR2 ANQGSEA come from the germline V gene. This CDR3 is 13 amino acids long. After removal of 7 bases from V and 6 bases from J, the junction contained 10 bases not matched to a gene. CDR3 in DNA: TGCAGCGCTGCCGGGGACAGGGATTTCGAGCAGTACTTC. Translated, it gives CSAAGDRDFEQYF.

The CDR3 protein is CASRRLAFFEQYF. The CDR3 bases are TGTGCCAGTCGTCGACTAGCTTTTTTCGAGCAGTACTTC. The chain employs TRBV27 and TRBJ2-7, with 7 bases fitting TRBD2. This CDR3 region has 13 residues. Per germline, CDR1 MNHEY and CDR2 SMNVEV (reference sequence). V trimming: 9 bases; J trimming: 6 bases; junction bases outside the gene matches: 11.

The chain joins TRBV7-2 to TRBJ2-1; 14 bases agree with TRBD2. The CDR3 loop spans 17 amino acids. Germline CDR1 is SGHTA and CDR2 is FQGNSA. Losses at the gene ends were 5 bases for V and 7 bases for J; bases not matched to a gene: 10. CDR3 DNA sequence: TGTGCCAGCAGCCTCGGGACTAGCGGGAGCCGGGGTAATGAGCAGTTCTTC. Its translation: CASSLGTSGSRGNEQFF.

This chain uses TRBV28 with TRBJ2-1; 11 bases are shared with TRBD1. Trimming at V came to 11 bases and at J to 5 bases, leaving 5 bases not matched to a gene. This CDR3 has 13 residues. Per germline, CDR1 MDHEN and CDR2 SYDVKM. CDR3 region: CAGQGARNNEQFF. The CDR3, as DNA: TGTGCCGGACAGGGGGCGAGAAACAATGAGCAGTTCTTC.

This rearrangement joins TRBV4-2 to TRBJ2-5; TRBD2 aligns across 8 bases. Matching the DNA end better, TRBJ2-7 makes the J call doubtful. The CDR3 has 16 amino acids. Germline V lookup: CDR1 LGHNA, CDR2 YNFKEQ. The CDR3: CASSQQWAGGNYEQYF. The CDR3 bases are TGTGCCAGCAGCCAACAGTGGGCGGGAGGCAATTACGAGCAGTACTTC.

Note on this clone: Other DNA sequences in the sample encode the same CDR3. The rearrangement uses TRBV7-2 and TRBJ2-7; the match to TRBD2 covers 10 bases. Per the germline V gene, CDR1 is SGHTA and CDR2 is FQGNSA. After removal of 3 bases from V and 7 bases from J, the junction contained 6 bases not matched to a gene. The length of the CDR3 is 14 residues. This chain's CDR3 is CASSLGTSASEQYF. The CDR3 DNA reads as TGTGCCAGCAGCTTGGGGACTAGCGCGTCAGAGCAGTACTTC.

This chain joins TRBV6-1 and TRBJ1-5; 7 nucleotides match TRBD1. J gave up 6 bases and V 7 bases, and 9 bases lay outside the gene matches. Germline assignment: CDR1 MNHNS and CDR2 SASEGT. The CDR3 is made up of 14 amino acids. CDR3 region: CASKGQLGGQPQHF. The CDR3, as DNA: TGTGCCAGCAAGGGACAGCTAGGTGGTCAGCCCCAGCATTTT.

This clone was counted once. The chain couples TRBV5-4 to TRBJ2-5; 8 bases match TRBD1. The CDR3 totals 16 residues. The germline CDR1 and CDR2 sequences are SGHNT and YYREEE (reference sequence). The V and J ends lost 0 bases and 3 bases, in that order; junction bases with no gene match: 7. The CDR3 spells CASSLDPQGAKETQYF. The CDR3 region has the DNA TGTGCCAGCAGCTTGGACCCTCAGGGGGCTAAAGAGACCCAGTACTTC.

The V call is TRBV5-4, the J call TRBJ1-2; possibly TRBD1 for D (5 bases). This CDR3 is built from 15 residues. Germline CDR1 reads SGHNT; CDR2 reads YYREEE (reference sequence). Trimming took off 4 bases at V and 5 bases at J, with 18 bases between the two ends. In DNA, the CDR3 is TGTGCCAGCAGCGCAGACCGGGACCCTATGTATGGCTACACCTTC. This codes for CASSADRDPMYGYTF.

The rearrangement uses TRBV6-1 and TRBJ2-3; 10 nucleotides align to TRBD2. CDR3 size: 15 residues. CDR1 is MNHNS, CDR2 SASEGT, per germline. V lost 4 bases to trimming and J lost 5 bases; unmatched junction nucleotides: 6. In nucleotides, the CDR3 is TGTGCCAGCAGTGCTAGAGCGGGAGGGTTAGATACGCAGTATTTT. Translating it yields CASSARAGGLDTQYF.

The chain couples TRBV29-1 to TRBJ1-2, with D perhaps matching TRBD1 (5 bases). This CDR3 has 13 residues. Germline loops: CDR1 SQVTM, CDR2 ANQGSEA. V lost 6 bases, J lost 0 bases, and 11 bases lay in between. CDR3 sequence reads: CSVMGTANYGYTF. In DNA form, the CDR3 reads TGCAGCGTGATGGGGACGGCTAACTATGGCTACACCTTC.

To note about this clone: At one of its ends the junction is not consistent with the germline gene, which may arise from a read error. CDR3 nucleotides: TGTGCCAGCAGAGCGACAGGGAACCCTGAAGCTTTCTTT. Its protein product is CASRATGNPEAFF. The chain employs TRBV2 and TRBJ1-1; TRBD1 agrees at 7 bases. The CDR3 has 13 residues. Germline assignment: CDR1 SNHLY and CDR2 FYNNEI.

In this sample, this clone turned up once. This chain connects TRBV28 to TRBJ2-1, with 9 bases matching TRBD2. Germline assignment: CDR1 MDHEN and CDR2 SYDVKM. The CDR3 length is 16 residues. The junction had 10 bases not matched to a gene; V was cut back by 3 bases and J by 7 bases. In DNA, the CDR3 is TGTGCCAGCAGTTTGCTTTGGCGGGAGGGATGGAATGAGCAGTTCTTC. This codes for CASSLLWREGWNEQFF.

The CDR3 loop is CASSLNPPRQGSDTQYF. CDR3 in DNA: TGTGCCAGCAGTTTAAACCCGCCGCGACAGGGGTCAGATACGCAGTATTTT. The gene calls are TRBV27 and TRBJ2-3; 8 nucleotides match TRBD1. V was pared by 2 bases and J by 4 bases, with 11 bases of the junction left unmatched. Per germline, CDR1 MNHEY and CDR2 SMNVEV (reference sequence). The CDR3 is 17 amino acids.

This rearrangement joins TRBV6-6 to TRBJ2-1; TRBD2 is a possible D gene (5 bases). This CDR3 has 12 amino acids. The germline V gene has CDR1 MNHNY and CDR2 SVGAGI (reference sequence). With 8 bases removed from V and 9 bases from J, the gap between germline ends came to 14 bases. CDR3 in DNA: TGTGCCAGCGAGGGAACGGAAAGTGAGCAGTTCTTC. Its protein is CASEGTESEQFF.

The chain uses TRBV28 and TRBJ2-3; 8 bases align to TRBD2. This CDR3 contains 18 residues. The J segment lost 3 bases and the V segment lost 6 bases, leaving 17 bases of the junction unmatched. The germline CDR1 and CDR2 sequences are MDHEN and SYDVKM. CDR3 sequence reads: CASRPGRSGSRWTDTQYF. DNA for the CDR3: TGTGCCAGCAGGCCGGGGCGAAGCGGGAGTCGATGGACAGATACGCAGTATTTT.

The V gene is TRBV28, the J gene TRBJ1-5; the D gene is possibly TRBD1 (6 bases). This CDR3 comprises 14 residues. CDR1 and CDR2 from the germline V gene are MDHEN and SYDVKM. The V gene lost 2 bases and the J gene lost 6 bases, with 11 bases spanning the gap. CDR3 amino acids: CASSLRAGAQPQHF. As DNA, the CDR3 is TGTGCCAGCAGTTTAAGGGCAGGGGCTCAGCCCCAGCATTTT.

The chain combines TRBV5-1 with TRBJ1-4, with D possibly matching TRBD1 (6 bases). Trimming took off 4 bases at V and 8 bases at J, with 15 bases between the two ends. Germline V gene data show CDR1 as SGHRS and CDR2 as YFSETQ. CDR3 length: 14 amino acids. The chain's CDR3 is CASSQTGSTEKLFF. Written as DNA, the CDR3 is TGCGCCAGCAGCCAAACAGGGTCAACCGAAAAACTGTTTTTT.

The chain carries TRBV29-1 and TRBJ2-3; 7 bases line up with TRBD1. This CDR3 region has 14 residues. The germline V gene encodes CDR1 SQVTM and CDR2 ANQGSEA. V lost 2 bases to trimming and J lost 2 bases; unmatched junction nucleotides: 4. As DNA, the CDR3 is TGCAGCGTTGAAACAGGGGTTGTCACAGATACGCAGTATTTT. Protein product: CSVETGVVTDTQYF.

V and J are TRBV5-1 and TRBJ2-7, with 8 positions matching TRBD1. The V gene end was trimmed by 6 bases and the J gene end by 1 base; junction bases not matched to a gene: 6. The CDR3 loop spans 14 amino acids. The germline CDR1 and CDR2 sequences are SGHRS and YFSETQ. CDR3: CASTRTGLSYEQYF. CDR3 in DNA: TGCGCCAGCACCCGGACAGGGTTGTCCTACGAGCAGTACTTC.

The rearrangement uses TRBV28 and TRBJ2-5, with D perhaps TRBD2 (5 bases). Looked up from germline, CDR1 is MDHEN and CDR2 is SYDVKM. V was trimmed by 6 bases and J by 4 bases, leaving 9 bases between them. The CDR3 runs 12 residues. The CDR3 DNA reads as TGTGCCAGCAGCTCGGCGGGAGAGACCCAGTACTTC. The encoded protein is CASSSAGETQYF.

This sequence joins TRBV25-1 and TRBJ1-6, with D possibly matching TRBD1 (6 bases). Germline-derived CDR1 and CDR2 are MGHDK and SYGVNS. There are 15 residues in the CDR3. Trimming stripped 0 bases from V and 9 bases from J, with 12 bases between. The CDR3 DNA is TGTGCCAGCAGTGAATACGGCAGGGGTGGTTCACCCCTCCACTTT. Protein: CASSEYGRGGSPLHF.

The chain combines TRBV9 with TRBJ2-7, with 8 bases that match TRBD2. Germline assignment: CDR1 SGDLS and CDR2 YYNGEE. The CDR3 covers 14 residues. V dropped 6 bases and J dropped 3; count of bases not matched to a gene: 8. CDR3 residues: CASTRGGSNYEQYF. CDR3 nucleotide sequence: TGTGCCAGCACCCGGGGGGGCAGCAACTACGAGCAGTACTTC.

The chain links TRBV28 to TRBJ1-1; a possible D gene is TRBD1 (6 bases). Germline values: CDR1 MDHEN, CDR2 SYDVKM. CDR3 size: 15 residues. Trimming cost V 3 bases and J 6 bases, with 17 bases left between them. CDR3 DNA sequence: TGTGCCAGCAGTTTCCCGGGGGCGAGGGTACCTGAAGCTTTCTTT. As protein: CASSFPGARVPEAFF. The entire variable domain, with the rest obtained from reference TRBV28 and TRBJ1-1, is as follows: DVKVTQSSRYLVKRTGEKVFLECVQDMDHENMFWYRQDPGLGLRLIYFSYDVKMKEKGDIPEGYSVSREKKERFSLILESASTNQTSMYLCASSFPGARVPEAFFGQGTRLTVV.

The CDR3 protein is CASRVGGTDTQYF. Here the CDR3 DNA reads TGTGCCAGCCGGGTGGGGGGGACAGATACGCAGTATTTT. The V gene is TRBV28, the J gene TRBJ2-3, with TRBD2 matching 7 bases. V lost 8 bases to trimming and J lost 3 bases; unmatched junction nucleotides: 5. Germline-derived CDR1 and CDR2 are MDHEN and SYDVKM. The CDR3 consists of 13 residues.

V gene TRBV6-5 combines with J gene TRBJ2-7, with D perhaps being TRBD1 or TRBD2 (5 bases each). Germline values: CDR1 MNHEY, CDR2 SVGAGI. Trimming stripped 2 bases from V and 2 bases from J, with 10 bases between. The CDR3 covers 14 residues. In nucleotides, the CDR3 is TGTGCCAGCAGTTACCGGGGCAGAGCCTACGAGCAGTACTTC. This encodes CASSYRGRAYEQYF.

The V and J genes are TRBV5-1 and TRBJ2-1; the D gene is possibly TRBD2 (7 bases). This CDR3 has 15 amino acids. V lost 7 bases and J 10 bases, leaving 24 bases between the germline ends. CDR1 and CDR2 from the germline V gene are SGHRS and YFSETQ. CDR3 protein: CASVGLGGGTGEQFF. The CDR3 DNA reads as TGCGCCAGCGTCGGGTTGGGAGGGGGTACAGGGGAGCAGTTCTTC.

The V call is TRBV27, the J call TRBJ2-1; D uncertain. CDR1 and CDR2 from the germline V gene are MNHEY and SMNVEV (reference sequence). The CDR3 sequence is 13 residues long. V was cut by 3 bases and J by 6 bases, with 9 bases left in between. For the CDR3, the DNA is TGTGCCAGCAGTTTTAAAGATGTCAATGAGCAGTTCTTC. Its translation: CASSFKDVNEQFF.

The chain combines TRBV6-6 with TRBJ2-7; TRBD2 aligns across 11 bases. The germline gives CDR1 MNHNY, CDR2 SVGAGI (reference sequence). The CDR3 length is 15 residues. V trimming: 6 bases; J trimming: 3 bases; junction bases outside the gene matches: 7. The CDR3 region is CASRPDGTSGYEQYF. The CDR3 nucleotides read TGTGCCAGCAGACCCGATGGGACTAGCGGCTACGAGCAGTACTTC.

The chain is built from TRBV28 and TRBJ2-1, with 11 nucleotides matching TRBD2. This CDR3 has 16 amino acids. The V segment lost 10 bases and the J segment 0 bases; nucleotides outside the gene matches: 8. The germline gives CDR1 MDHEN, CDR2 SYDVKM. In DNA, the CDR3 is TGTGCCACCCTGGGACTAGCGGAGGCCTCCTACAATGAGCAGTTCTTC. Translating gives CATLGLAEASYNEQFF. Based on the CDR3 plus reference TRBV28 and TRBJ2-1, the full variable domain is DVKVTQSSRYLVKRTGEKVFLECVQDMDHENMFWYRQDPGLGLRLIYFSYDVKMKEKGDIPEGYSVSREKKERFSLILESASTNQTSMYLCATLGLAEASYNEQFFGPGTRLTVL.

The chain is built from TRBV7-9 and TRBJ1-1, with TRBD1 as a possible D gene (6 bases). Trimming took 0 bases from V and 1 from J, leaving 9 bases between them. This CDR3 is 15 amino acids long. The germline CDR1 and CDR2 sequences are SEHNR and FQNEAQ (reference sequence). DNA of the CDR3: TGTGCCAGCAGCTTAGCGTGGGGGCAGAACACTGAAGCTTTCTTT. Amino acid sequence: CASSLAWGQNTEAFF.